The 25 T cell receptor beta chains below all came from one sample that was sequenced in a study of T cell responses to AZD1222 COVID-19 vaccine. Generated by immunoSEQ multiplex PCR, the TCRdb table keeps only in-frame clones and is missing some. This sample has 140,000 to 150,000 clones, with 70% to 90% found just once. Specimen: peripheral blood, collected on day 0 of AZD1222 vaccination. The receptor source for this set is an adult in good health.

There are a few counts of this clone. The chain carries TRBV4-3 and TRBJ1-3, with D possibly being TRBD1 (6 bases). The CDR3 contains 18 residues. The germline CDR1 and CDR2 sequences are LGHNA and YSLEER. The V end was cut by 0 bases, the J end by 1 base, with 16 bases between. In nucleotides, the CDR3 is TGCGCCAGCAGCCAAGATTTCACAGGGTACACGTCTGGAAACACCATATATTTT. Residues: CASSQDFTGYTSGNTIYF.

This CDR3 reads CASKLGQGNQPQHF. The CDR3 nucleotides read TGTGCCAGCAAACTAGGACAGGGCAATCAGCCCCAGCATTTT. The chain joins TRBV28 to TRBJ1-5, with 7 bases matching TRBD1. Trimming cost V 7 bases and J 2 bases; bases outside gene matches: 5. The V gene's germline CDR1 is MDHEN and CDR2 SYDVKM. This CDR3 region has 14 residues.

The chain recombines TRBV19 with TRBJ1-5, with TRBD1 as a possible D gene (5 bases). V shed 7 bases and J shed 4 bases, with 17 bases lying between them. The CDR3 is 15 amino acids. CDR1 is LNHDA and CDR2 is SQIVND in the germline V gene (reference sequence). The CDR3 DNA reads as TGTGCCAGTAAAGGGGAAGTGTTTGGAAATCAGCCCCAGCATTTT. Residues: CASKGEVFGNQPQHF.

Comment on this clone: This sample includes further DNA sequences coding for the same CDR3. The chain uses TRBV2 and TRBJ1-5; 7 bases align to TRBD1. Unmatched junction bases numbered 7, after V lost 4 bases and J lost 7 bases. The CDR3 has 14 amino acids. CDR1 and CDR2 (germline): SNHLY, FYNNEI. CDR3 sequence: CASSGDRDGQPQHF. CDR3 nucleotides: TGTGCCAGCAGTGGCGACAGGGATGGGCAGCCCCAGCATTTT.

The rearrangement links TRBV14 to TRBJ2-7; D is unresolved. Between the trimmed V and J ends, which lost 0 bases and 4 bases, there was a span of 13 bases. The CDR3 is 15 amino acids. Germline CDR1 reads SGHDN; CDR2 reads FVKESK. CDR3 in amino acids: CASSQDSARSYEQYF. CDR3 bases: TGTGCCAGCAGCCAAGATTCGGCACGGAGTTACGAGCAGTACTTC.

This chain uses TRBV12-3 or TRBV12-4 with TRBJ1-2, with D possibly TRBD1 on 5 matching bases. Trimming removed 2 bases at V and 6 bases at J, with 10 bases between. The CDR3 is made up of 13 amino acids. CDR3 bases: TGTGCCAGCAGTTTACGGGGGAGGGATGGCTACACCTTC. Translating it yields CASSLRGRDGYTF.

CDR3 amino acids: CASSLQGRGYNSPLHF. CDR3 DNA sequence: TGTGCCAGCAGCTTACAGGGGAGAGGATATAATTCACCCCTCCACTTT. The chain carries TRBV7-8 and TRBJ1-6; weak D call: TRBD1 (6 bases). The CDR3 spans 16 residues. Germline CDR1 reads SGHVS; CDR2 reads FQNEAQ. Trimming took off 2 bases at V and 4 bases at J, with 12 bases between the two ends.

The chain combines TRBV23-1 with TRBJ2-7; either TRBD1 or TRBD2 may fit D (5 bases each). TRBV23-1 is an open reading frame whose function is uncertain. The CDR3 sequence is 19 residues long. V was trimmed by 0 bases and J by 5 bases, leaving 26 bases between them. The CDR3 DNA reads TGCGCCAGCAGTCAATCGGACTCCAGGGACGCTGACCAGGATCACGAGCAGTACTTC. It yields the protein CASSQSDSRDADQDHEQYF.

The genes are TRBV5-1 and TRBJ1-1, with a possible D match to TRBD1 (6 bases). V gave up 3 bases and J gave up 5 bases, with 17 bases separating them. The CDR3 contains 15 residues. Germline CDR1 reads SGHRS; CDR2 reads YFSETQ. The DNA of the CDR3 is TGCGCCAGCAGCTCCTATACAGGGTTGGGGACTGAAGCTTTCTTT. This translates into CASSSYTGLGTEAFF.

V gene TRBV18 combines with J gene TRBJ1-5; 7 bases are a match to TRBD1. The V and J ends lost 5 bases and 1 base, in that order; junction bases with no gene match: 2. Looked up from germline, CDR1 is KGHSH and CDR2 is LQKENI. The CDR3 has 14 residues. This CDR3 is CASSGGQSNQPQHF. Written as DNA, the CDR3 is TGTGCCAGCTCAGGGGGACAGAGCAATCAGCCCCAGCATTTT.

V gene TRBV9 combines with J gene TRBJ1-2; maybe TRBD1 (5 bases). The V end was cut by 4 bases, the J end by 5 bases, with 18 bases between. Per the germline V gene, CDR1 is SGDLS and CDR2 is YYNGEE. The CDR3 has 15 amino acids. For the CDR3, the DNA is TGTGCCAGCAGCCCCACGGGGACGGGACCATATGGCTACACCTTC. It specifies CASSPTGTGPYGYTF.

This clone appeared a few times. The CDR3 is CASLSGRNEKLFF. In nucleotides, the CDR3 is TGTGCCAGCTTAAGCGGGAGAAATGAAAAACTGTTTTTT. The chain carries TRBV18 and TRBJ1-4, with D unresolved. Between the trimmed V and J ends, which lost 7 bases and 5 bases, there was a span of 11 bases. Germline V gives CDR1 KGHSH, CDR2 LQKENI. This CDR3 region has 13 residues.

The chain recombines TRBV2 with TRBJ1-2; D is perhaps TRBD1 (5 bases). Germline V gene data show CDR1 as SNHLY and CDR2 as FYNNEI. This CDR3 is built from 15 residues. The V end lost 7 bases, the J end lost 3 bases, and 18 bases lay between the germline ends. The DNA of the CDR3 is TGTGCCAGCACTGGGACTGGCTCTAGGGACTATGGCTACACCTTC. Translation gives CASTGTGSRDYGYTF.

This clone came up a few times. The same CDR3 is also encoded by other DNA sequences in this sample. The CDR3 loop is CASSPDRVDGYTF. The CDR3 bases are TGTGCCAGCAGTCCGGACAGGGTCGATGGCTACACCTTC. This chain links TRBV6-5 with TRBJ1-2, with 8 bases that match TRBD1. Germline V lookup: CDR1 MNHEY, CDR2 SVGAGI. The CDR3 is 13 residues long. V trimming: 5 bases; J trimming: 6 bases; junction bases outside the gene matches: 5.

The V gene is TRBV28, the J gene TRBJ1-3; D might be TRBD1 (6 bases). The CDR3 sequence is 14 residues long. V lost 5 bases, J lost 2 bases, and 10 bases lay in between. Per the germline V gene, CDR1 is MDHEN and CDR2 is SYDVKM. The CDR3 loop reads CASSPTGPGNTIYF. The DNA of the CDR3 is TGTGCCAGCAGTCCCACAGGGCCTGGAAACACCATATATTTT.

This clone is a singleton in its sample. The V gene is TRBV4-1, the J gene TRBJ1-5; tentatively, D is TRBD1 (5 bases). There are 15 residues in the CDR3. Trimming pared 3 bases from V and 3 bases from J, leaving 12 bases between. Germline assignment: CDR1 MGHRA and CDR2 YSYEKL. The CDR3 sequence: CASSHSGPDNQPQHF. The CDR3 DNA reads TGCGCCAGCAGCCACTCGGGACCGGACAATCAGCCCCAGCATTTT.

CDR3 DNA: TGTGCCAGCAGTTTAAGTGGGGCCGTTTCCGGGGAGCTGTTTTTT. Its translation: CASSLSGAVSGELFF. The chain carries TRBV28 and TRBJ2-2; TRBD1 might be the D (5 bases). Looked up from germline, CDR1 is MDHEN and CDR2 is SYDVKM. The CDR3 totals 15 residues. Trimming pared 2 bases from V and 6 bases from J, leaving 13 bases between.

The sample holds a few counts of this clone. The chain links TRBV28 to TRBJ1-1, with D hard to call. Per the germline V gene, CDR1 is MDHEN and CDR2 is SYDVKM. Trimming cost V 6 bases and J 0 bases, with 17 bases left between them. The CDR3 is 16 amino acids. This CDR3 is CASRPSLRVVNTEAFF. The CDR3 nucleotides read TGTGCCAGCAGGCCCAGCTTACGGGTAGTGAACACTGAAGCTTTCTTT.

V and J are TRBV30 and TRBJ1-5; 7 nucleotides match TRBD1. The trim removed 0 bases at V and 5 bases at J, leaving 1 base unmatched. The CDR3 contains 13 residues. CDR1 is GTSNPN, CDR2 SVGIG, per germline (reference sequence). This chain's CDR3 is CAWSVTGDQPQHF. In nucleotides, the CDR3 is TGTGCCTGGAGTGTCACAGGGGATCAGCCCCAGCATTTT.

The chain is built from TRBV3-1 (or the pseudogene TRBV3-2) and TRBJ2-2, with 8 bases that match TRBD1. V gave up 1 base and J gave up 2 bases; unmatched junction bases: 9. CDR1 is LGHDT, CDR2 YNNKEL, per germline (reference sequence). The CDR3 runs to 18 residues. Here the CDR3 DNA reads TGTGCCAGCAGCCAAGGATCAATGGGACAGGCTAACACCGGGGAGCTGTTTTTT. Protein: CASSQGSMGQANTGELFF.

This chain joins TRBV7-2 and TRBJ2-1; D is possibly TRBD1 (6 bases). Germline V gene sequence: CDR1 SGHTA, CDR2 FQGNSA. The CDR3 extends over 15 amino acids. The germline V and J ends were trimmed by 5 bases and 4 bases, with 15 bases remaining between them. CDR3 bases: TGTGCCAGCAGCCTACAAGGACAGTCATACAATGAGCAGTTCTTC. This sequence encodes CASSLQGQSYNEQFF.

As to this clone: A read error may produce the germline difference seen at one junction end. The rearrangement links TRBV5-1 to TRBJ2-1; D might be TRBD2 (6 bases). Per germline, CDR1 SGHRS and CDR2 YFSETQ. CDR3 length: 15 residues. CDR3 DNA sequence: TGCGCCAGCAGCTTGGCCGGGGCGGACTACGATGAGCAGTTCTTC. Translating gives CASSLAGADYDEQFF.

The chain recombines TRBV9 with TRBJ1-2; D gene ambiguous. This CDR3 has 13 residues. V dropped 3 bases and J dropped 4 bases, with 10 bases sitting between them. CDR1 and CDR2 from the germline V gene are SGDLS and YYNGEE. The CDR3 nucleotides read TGTGCCAGCAGCGAAGACGGCATCTATGGCTACACCTTC. Translated, it gives CASSEDGIYGYTF.

The chain combines TRBV4-2 with TRBJ2-2; perhaps TRBD1 as D (5 bases). Trimming removed 1 base from V and 8 bases from J, with 11 bases in between. The CDR3 consists of 14 residues. Germline CDR1 and CDR2: LGHNA and YNFKEQ. The CDR3 nucleotides are TGTGCCAGCAGCCAAGGCAGGGCGGCGGGGGAGCTGTTTTTT. This gives the protein CASSQGRAAGELFF.

The chain couples TRBV9 to TRBJ2-3, with 8 bases lining up with TRBD1. This CDR3 is 19 amino acids long. Trimming cost V 4 bases and J 4 bases; bases outside gene matches: 20. The germline gives CDR1 SGDLS, CDR2 YYNGEE. CDR3 sequence reads: CASSSPRTGNTTIPDTQYF. DNA of the CDR3: TGTGCCAGCAGCTCCCCACGGACAGGGAATACTACGATCCCAGATACGCAGTATTTT.